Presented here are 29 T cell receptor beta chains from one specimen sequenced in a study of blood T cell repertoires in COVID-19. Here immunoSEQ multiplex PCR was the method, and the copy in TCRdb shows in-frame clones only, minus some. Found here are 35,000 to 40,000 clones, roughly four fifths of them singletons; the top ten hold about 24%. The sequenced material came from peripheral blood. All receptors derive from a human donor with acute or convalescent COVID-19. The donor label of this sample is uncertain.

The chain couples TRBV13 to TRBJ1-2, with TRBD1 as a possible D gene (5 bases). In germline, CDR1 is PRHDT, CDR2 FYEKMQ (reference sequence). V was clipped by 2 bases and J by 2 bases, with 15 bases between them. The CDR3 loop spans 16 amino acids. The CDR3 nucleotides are TGTGCCAGCAGCTTAAGGGGCGGTTTCGAAAACTATGGCTACACCTTC. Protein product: CASSLRGGFENYGYTF. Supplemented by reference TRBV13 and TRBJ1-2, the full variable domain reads AAGVIQSPRHLIKEKRETATLKCYPIPRHDTVYWYQQGPGQDPQFLISFYEKMQSDKGSIPDRFSAQQFSDYHSELNMSSLELGDSALYFCASSLRGGFENYGYTFGSGTRLTVV.

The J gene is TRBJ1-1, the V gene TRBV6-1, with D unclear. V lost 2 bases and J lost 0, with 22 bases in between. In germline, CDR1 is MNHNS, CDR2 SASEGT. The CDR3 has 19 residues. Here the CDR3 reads CASSESPHSSHIMNTEAFF. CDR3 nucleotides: TGTGCCAGCAGTGAATCCCCCCACAGTTCCCATATCATGAACACTGAAGCTTTCTTT.

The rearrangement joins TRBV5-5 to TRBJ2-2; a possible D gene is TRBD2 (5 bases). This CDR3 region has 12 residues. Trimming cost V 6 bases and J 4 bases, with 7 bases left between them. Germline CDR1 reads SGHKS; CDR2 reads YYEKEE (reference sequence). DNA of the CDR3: TGTGCCAGCATAGGACTCACCGGGGAGCTGTTTTTT. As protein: CASIGLTGELFF.

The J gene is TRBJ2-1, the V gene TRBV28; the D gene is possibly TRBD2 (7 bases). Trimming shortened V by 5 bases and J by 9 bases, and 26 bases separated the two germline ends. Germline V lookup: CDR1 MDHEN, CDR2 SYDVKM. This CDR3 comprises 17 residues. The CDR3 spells CASSQVGGLSGASEQFF. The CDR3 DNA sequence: TGTGCCAGCAGTCAGGTGGGAGGGCTTTCGGGGGCAAGTGAGCAGTTCTTC.

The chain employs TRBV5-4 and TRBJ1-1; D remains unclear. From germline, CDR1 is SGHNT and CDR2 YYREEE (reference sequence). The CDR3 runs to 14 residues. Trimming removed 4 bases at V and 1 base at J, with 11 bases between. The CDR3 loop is CASSARTGNTEAFF. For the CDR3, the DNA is TGTGCCAGCAGCGCCCGGACTGGGAACACTGAAGCTTTCTTT.

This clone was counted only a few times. CDR3 region: CASSSGTSGRSPYEQYF. Here the CDR3 DNA reads TGTGCCAGCAGCTCCGGGACTAGCGGGAGGTCCCCCTACGAGCAGTACTTC. The rearrangement joins TRBV5-4 to TRBJ2-7; 15 bases agree with TRBD2. The CDR3 is 17 amino acids. Germline values: CDR1 SGHNT, CDR2 YYREEE (reference sequence). V shed 3 bases and J 2 bases; nucleotides not matched to a gene: 6.

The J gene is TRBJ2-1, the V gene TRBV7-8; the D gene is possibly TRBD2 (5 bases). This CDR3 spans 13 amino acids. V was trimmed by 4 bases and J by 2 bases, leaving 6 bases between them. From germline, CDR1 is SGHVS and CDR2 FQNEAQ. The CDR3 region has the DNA TGTGCCAGCAGCTCGGAGGCCTACAATGAGCAGTTCTTC. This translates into CASSSEAYNEQFF.

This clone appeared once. DNA for the CDR3: TGTGCCAGCAGCCCGGGACAGGGGGCCCGGATTGAAGCTTTCTTT. Protein sequence: CASSPGQGARIEAFF. The chain carries TRBV5-4 and TRBJ1-1, with 12 bases lining up with TRBD1. The CDR3 has 15 amino acids. J lost 7 bases, V lost 4 bases, and 8 bases had no gene match. Germline loops: CDR1 SGHNT, CDR2 YYREEE (reference sequence). The variable domain in full, completed from reference TRBV5-4 and TRBJ1-1, reads ETGVTQSPTHLIKTRGQQVTLRCSSQSGHNTVSWYQQALGQGPQFIFQYYREEENGRGNFPPRFSGLQFPNYSSELNVNALELDDSALYLCASSPGQGARIEAFFGQGTRLTVV.

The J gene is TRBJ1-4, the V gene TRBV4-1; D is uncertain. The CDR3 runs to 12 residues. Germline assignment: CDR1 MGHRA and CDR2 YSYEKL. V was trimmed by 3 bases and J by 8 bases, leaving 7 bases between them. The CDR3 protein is CASSQRGEKLFF. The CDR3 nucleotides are TGCGCCAGCAGCCAGCGGGGAGAAAAACTGTTTTTT.

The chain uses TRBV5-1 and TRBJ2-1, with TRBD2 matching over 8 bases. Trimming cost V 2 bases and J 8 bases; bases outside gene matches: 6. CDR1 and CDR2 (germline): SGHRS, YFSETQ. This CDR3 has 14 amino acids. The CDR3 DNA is TGCGCCAGCAGCTTCATGTTAGCGGGATATGAGCAGTTCTTC. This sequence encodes CASSFMLAGYEQFF.

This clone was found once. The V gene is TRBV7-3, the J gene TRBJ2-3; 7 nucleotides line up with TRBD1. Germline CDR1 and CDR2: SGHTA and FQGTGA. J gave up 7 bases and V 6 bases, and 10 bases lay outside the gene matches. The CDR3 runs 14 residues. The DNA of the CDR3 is TGTGCCAGCAGGAAGGGGGCTGGTTCGAATACGCAGTATTTT. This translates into CASRKGAGSNTQYF. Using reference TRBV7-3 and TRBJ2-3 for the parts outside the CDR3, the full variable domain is GAGVSQTPSNKVTEKGKYVELRCDPISGHTALYWYRQSLGQGPEFLIYFQGTGAADDSGLPNDRFFAVRPEGSVSTLKIQRTERGDSAVYLCASRKGAGSNTQYFGPGTRLTVL.

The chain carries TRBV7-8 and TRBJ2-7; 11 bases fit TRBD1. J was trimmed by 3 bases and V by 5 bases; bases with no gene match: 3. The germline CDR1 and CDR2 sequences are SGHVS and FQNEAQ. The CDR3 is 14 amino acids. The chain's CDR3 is CASSRDRGNYEQYF. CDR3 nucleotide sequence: TGTGCCAGCAGCCGGGACAGGGGGAACTACGAGCAGTACTTC.

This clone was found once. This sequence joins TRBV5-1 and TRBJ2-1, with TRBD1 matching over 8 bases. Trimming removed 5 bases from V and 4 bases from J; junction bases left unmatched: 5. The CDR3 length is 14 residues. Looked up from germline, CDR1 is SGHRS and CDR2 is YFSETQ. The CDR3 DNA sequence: TGCGCCAGCAGTTTCAGACAGGGGTACAATGAGCAGTTCTTC. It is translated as CASSFRQGYNEQFF.

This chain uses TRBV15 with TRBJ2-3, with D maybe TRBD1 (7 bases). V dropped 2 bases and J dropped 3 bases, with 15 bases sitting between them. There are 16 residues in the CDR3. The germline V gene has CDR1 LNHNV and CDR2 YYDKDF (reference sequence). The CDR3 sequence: CATSRNRGGTTDTQYF. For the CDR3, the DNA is TGTGCCACCAGCAGAAACAGGGGAGGTACGACAGATACGCAGTATTTT.

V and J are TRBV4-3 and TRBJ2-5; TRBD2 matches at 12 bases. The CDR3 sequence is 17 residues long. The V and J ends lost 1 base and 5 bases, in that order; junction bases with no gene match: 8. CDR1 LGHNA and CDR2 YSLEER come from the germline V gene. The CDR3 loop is CASSQGSSGGASETQYF. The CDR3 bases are TGCGCCAGCAGCCAAGGTTCTAGCGGGGGGGCCTCTGAGACCCAGTACTTC.

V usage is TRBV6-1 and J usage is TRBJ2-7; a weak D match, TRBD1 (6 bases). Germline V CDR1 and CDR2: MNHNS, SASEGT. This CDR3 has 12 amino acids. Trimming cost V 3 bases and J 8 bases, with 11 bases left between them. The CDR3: CASSDVQGKQYF. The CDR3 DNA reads TGTGCCAGCAGTGACGTACAGGGAAAGCAGTACTTC.

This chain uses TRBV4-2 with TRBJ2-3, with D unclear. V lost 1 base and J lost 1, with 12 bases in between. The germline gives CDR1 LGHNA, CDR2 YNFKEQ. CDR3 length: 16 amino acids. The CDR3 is CASSQGLAARTDTQYF. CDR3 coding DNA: TGTGCCAGCAGCCAAGGACTTGCGGCCCGCACAGATACGCAGTATTTT.

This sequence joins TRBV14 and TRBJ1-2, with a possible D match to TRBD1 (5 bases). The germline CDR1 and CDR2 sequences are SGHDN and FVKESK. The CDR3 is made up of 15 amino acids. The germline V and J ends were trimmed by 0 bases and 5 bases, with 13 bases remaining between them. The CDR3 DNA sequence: TGTGCCAGCAGCCAAGATCCAACAGGCCAGTATGGCTACACCTTC. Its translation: CASSQDPTGQYGYTF.

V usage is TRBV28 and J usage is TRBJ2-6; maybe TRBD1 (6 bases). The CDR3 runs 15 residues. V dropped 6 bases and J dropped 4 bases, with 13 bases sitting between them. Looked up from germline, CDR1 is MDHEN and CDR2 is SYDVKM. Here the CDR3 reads CASRITGSGANVLTF. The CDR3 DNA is TGTGCCAGCAGGATCACAGGGTCCGGGGCCAACGTCCTGACTTTC.

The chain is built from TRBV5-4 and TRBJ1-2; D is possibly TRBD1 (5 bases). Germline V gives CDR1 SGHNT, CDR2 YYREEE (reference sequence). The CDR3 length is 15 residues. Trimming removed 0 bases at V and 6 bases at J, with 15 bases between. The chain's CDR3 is CASSLGADTFNGYTF. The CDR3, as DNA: TGTGCCAGCAGCTTGGGGGCGGACACCTTCAATGGCTACACCTTC.

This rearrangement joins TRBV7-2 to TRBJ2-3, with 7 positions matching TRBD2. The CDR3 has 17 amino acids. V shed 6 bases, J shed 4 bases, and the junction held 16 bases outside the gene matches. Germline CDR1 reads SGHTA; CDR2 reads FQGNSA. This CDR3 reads CASSRPIGGRGSDTQYF. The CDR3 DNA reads TGTGCCAGCAGTCGACCGATTGGCGGGAGAGGCTCAGATACGCAGTATTTT. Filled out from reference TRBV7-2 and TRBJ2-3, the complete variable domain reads GAGVSQSPSNKVTEKGKDVELRCDPISGHTALYWYRQSLGQGLEFLIYFQGNSAPDKSGLPSDRFSAERTGGSVSTLTIQRTQQEDSAVYLCASSRPIGGRGSDTQYFGPGTRLTVL.

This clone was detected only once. Here the CDR3 DNA reads TGTGCCACAACGGGCAGGGGCTCCTACAATGAGCAGTTCTTC. This encodes CATTGRGSYNEQFF. The chain couples TRBV6-5 to TRBJ2-1; D might be TRBD1 (6 bases). The CDR3 loop spans 14 amino acids. Trimming removed 10 bases from V and 0 bases from J, with 13 bases in between. The germline gives CDR1 MNHEY, CDR2 SVGAGI.

CDR3 nucleotide sequence: TGTGCCAGCACCCTTGGCAGCGGGACAACCGGGGAGCTGTTTTTT. Translated: CASTLGSGTTGELFF. The chain joins TRBV11-3 to TRBJ2-2; the D gene is possibly TRBD2 (7 bases). V was cut by 7 bases and J by 5 bases, with 17 bases left in between. The length of the CDR3 is 15 residues. The germline CDR1 and CDR2 sequences are SGHNT and YENEEA.

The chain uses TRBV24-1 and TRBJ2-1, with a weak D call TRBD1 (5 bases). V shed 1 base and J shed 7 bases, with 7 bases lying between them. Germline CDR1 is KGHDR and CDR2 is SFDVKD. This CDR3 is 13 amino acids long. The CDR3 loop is CATSDFSGNEQFF. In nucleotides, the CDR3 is TGTGCCACCAGTGATTTCTCAGGGAATGAGCAGTTCTTC.

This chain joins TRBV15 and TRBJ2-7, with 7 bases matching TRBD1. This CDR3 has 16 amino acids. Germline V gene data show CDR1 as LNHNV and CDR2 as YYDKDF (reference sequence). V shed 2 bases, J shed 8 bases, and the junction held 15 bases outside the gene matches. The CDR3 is CATSRPDRDLFGKQYF. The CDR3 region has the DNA TGTGCCACCAGCAGACCTGACAGGGATTTGTTCGGGAAGCAGTACTTC.

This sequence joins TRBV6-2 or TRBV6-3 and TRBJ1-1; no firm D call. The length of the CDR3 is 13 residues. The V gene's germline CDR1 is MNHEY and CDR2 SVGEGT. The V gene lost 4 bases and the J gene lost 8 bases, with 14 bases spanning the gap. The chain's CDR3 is CASSSPGSWEAFF. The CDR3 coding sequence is TGTGCCAGCAGTTCCCCCGGGTCGTGGGAAGCTTTCTTT.

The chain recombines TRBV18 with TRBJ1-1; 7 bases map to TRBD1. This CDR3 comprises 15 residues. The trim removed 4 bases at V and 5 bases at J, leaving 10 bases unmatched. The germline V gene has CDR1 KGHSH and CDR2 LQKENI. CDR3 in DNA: TGTGCCAGCTCACTGTCGGGACAGAGTAAAACTGAAGCTTTCTTT. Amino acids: CASSLSGQSKTEAFF.

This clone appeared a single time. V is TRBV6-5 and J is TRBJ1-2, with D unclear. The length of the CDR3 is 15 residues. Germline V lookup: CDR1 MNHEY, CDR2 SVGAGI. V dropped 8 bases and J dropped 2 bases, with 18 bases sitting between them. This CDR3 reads CASGGGFTSNYGYTF. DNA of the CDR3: TGTGCCAGCGGAGGAGGCTTTACATCCAACTATGGCTACACCTTC.

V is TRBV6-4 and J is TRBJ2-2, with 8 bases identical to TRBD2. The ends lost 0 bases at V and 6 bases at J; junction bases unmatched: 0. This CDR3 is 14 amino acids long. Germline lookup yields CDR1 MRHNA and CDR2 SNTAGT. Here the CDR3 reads CASSDSREAGELFF. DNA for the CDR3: TGTGCCAGCAGTGACTCGCGGGAGGCCGGGGAGCTGTTTTTT.